Listed here are 11 T cell receptor beta chains from one sample, sequenced in a study of T cells after yellow fever vaccination. Via MiXCR, TCRdb re-called the 5' RACE reads, giving one row per CDR3 protein. The sample includes over 300,000 distinct CDR3 sequences, about 4% of them seen just once. The sample consisted of PBMCs, taken 5 days after the yellow fever booster vaccination. The receptor set was obtained from a young man who received the YFV17D yellow fever vaccine.

This clonotype has ten or more counts. The chain uses TRBV9 and TRBJ2-3, with TRBD1 identical over 8 bases. This CDR3 contains 15 residues. V lost 3 bases, J lost 4 bases, and 7 bases stayed unmatched. The germline CDR1 and CDR2 sequences are SGDLS and YYNGEE. The CDR3 DNA reads as TGTGCCAGCAGCGCACAGGGGGAGAAAGCAGATACGCAGTATTTT. Translated, it gives CASSAQGEKADTQYF.

This clonotype showed up many times. The chain combines TRBV6-2 or TRBV6-3 with TRBJ1-2; D ambiguous. The V and J ends lost 6 bases and 4 bases respectively, with 6 bases between them. The CDR3 runs to 11 residues. Germline CDR1 reads MNHEY; CDR2 reads SVGEGT. The CDR3 bases are TGTGCCAGCAGGACCGGCTATGGCTACACCTTC. It is translated as CASRTGYGYTF.

This chain connects TRBV7-2 to TRBJ2-5; D is perhaps TRBD1 (5 bases). The V end was cut by 4 bases, the J end by 4 bases, with 13 bases between. CDR3 length: 14 residues. Germline CDR1 SGHTA, CDR2 FQGNSA. CDR3 in amino acids: CASSYPTVTETQYF. Here the CDR3 DNA reads TGTGCCAGCAGCTACCCGACAGTGACAGAGACCCAGTACTTC.

The CDR3 DNA reads as TGTGCCTGGAGCGGGGGCTACTCTAGCACAGATACGCAGTATTTT. Translation: CAWSGGYSSTDTQYF. The chain couples TRBV30 to TRBJ2-3; D is perhaps TRBD1 or TRBD2 (6 bases each). From germline, CDR1 is GTSNPN and CDR2 SVGIG (reference sequence). The CDR3 loop spans 15 amino acids. V was cut by 3 bases and J by 0 bases, with 13 bases left in between.

This clonotype came up many times. V is TRBV6-5 and J is TRBJ2-2; weak D call: TRBD2 (5 bases). This CDR3 comprises 15 residues. Germline values: CDR1 MNHEY, CDR2 SVGAGI. Trimming removed 7 bases at V and 4 bases at J, with 16 bases between. The CDR3 region is CASTFSVLVTGELFF. CDR3 nucleotides: TGTGCCAGCACCTTTAGTGTACTAGTCACCGGGGAGCTGTTTTTT.

This clonotype occurred a few times. This sequence joins TRBV4-3 and TRBJ2-3; D is perhaps TRBD1 or TRBD2 (5 bases each). This CDR3 region has 17 residues. Germline V gene sequence: CDR1 LGHNA, CDR2 YSLEER. V was cut by 0 bases and J by 1 base, with 14 bases left in between. The CDR3 DNA reads TGCGCCAGCAGCCAAGATTTTTCCGGGGCCGGCACAGATACGCAGTATTTT. Protein product: CASSQDFSGAGTDTQYF.

The chain uses TRBV19 and TRBJ2-2, with 9 nucleotides matching TRBD1. The V and J ends lost 3 bases and 6 bases, in that order; junction bases with no gene match: 2. Per the germline V gene, CDR1 is LNHDA and CDR2 is SQIVND (reference sequence). The CDR3 runs to 14 residues. The CDR3 sequence is CASSIGTGSGELFF. The CDR3 DNA reads TGTGCCAGTAGTATTGGGACAGGGTCCGGGGAGCTGTTTTTT.

The rearrangement links TRBV29-1 to TRBJ2-1; 13 nucleotides match TRBD2. The germline gives CDR1 SQVTM, CDR2 ANQGSEA. V lost 6 bases to trimming and J lost 4 bases; unmatched junction nucleotides: 0. The length of the CDR3 is 13 residues. CDR3 in DNA: TGCAGCGTGACTAGCGGGGGGTACAATGAGCAGTTCTTC. This codes for CSVTSGGYNEQFF.

This clonotype was picked up many times. The genes are TRBV7-9 and TRBJ1-1, with D uncertain. Germline V gene data show CDR1 as SEHNR and CDR2 as FQNEAQ (reference sequence). This CDR3 is 14 amino acids long. Trimming removed 3 bases from V and 4 bases from J, with 12 bases in between. In DNA, the CDR3 is TGTGCCAGCAGCTTGGGGTCCCCCAGCACTGAAGCTTTCTTT. Its translation is CASSLGSPSTEAFF.

This clonotype was recorded many times. CDR3 DNA sequence: TGTGCCAGCAGCCCCGACGGCGGGCCAGGCGGGAGGCCCCAGCATTTT. Amino acids: CASSPDGGPGGRPQHF. This rearrangement joins TRBV4-2 to TRBJ1-5; D not certain. The CDR3 extends over 16 amino acids. The germline V gene encodes CDR1 LGHNA and CDR2 YNFKEQ. Trimming removed 4 bases from V and 9 bases from J, with 22 bases in between.

This clonotype was observed a few times. This rearrangement joins TRBV29-1 to TRBJ2-2, with no clear D. Germline V gives CDR1 SQVTM, CDR2 ANQGSEA. CDR3 length: 12 residues. V was clipped by 4 bases and J by 4 bases, with 7 bases between them. CDR3 residues: CSVVLSTGELFF. CDR3 coding DNA: TGCAGCGTTGTTCTTAGCACCGGGGAGCTGTTTTTT.